These T cell receptor beta chains were read from a single sample in a study of post-analysis software for immune sequencing data. A single record per CDR3 protein comes from TCRdb applying MiXCR to the PCR reads. Here the sample spans about 540,000 distinct CDR3 sequences, under 40% being singletons. Sequences were obtained from blood. The receptor set was obtained from a girl aged 2 to 17 with multiple sclerosis. The CDR3 runs from the conserved cysteine through the conserved F or W.

>TRBJ2-1|TRBV12-3/TRBV12-4
CASSLGVRKHNEQFF
>TRBJ1-2|TRBV7-9
CASSLGTGGPSHTF
>TRBJ1-2|TRBV4-3
CASSLGKGSSDGYTF
>TRBJ2-1|TRBV12-3/TRBV12-4
CASSLALPIRGDYNEQFF
>TRBJ2-3|TRBV5-4
CASSLNGQGTDTQYF
>TRBJ2-1|TRBV6-5
CASSPIAGGQRNEQFF
>TRBJ2-5|TRBV21-1
CASSKTGNNEQYF
>TRBJ2-5|TRBV11-2
CASSPTGPQETQYF
>TRBJ1-6|TRBV6-4
CASQGLSNSPPHF
>TRBJ2-7|TRBV15
CATRRGVGSYEQYF
>TRBJ1-4|TRBV20-1
CSAPKPGQGVEKLFF
>TRBJ2-2|TRBV27
CASSFGQGRNTGELFF
>TRBJ2-7|TRBV20-1
CSARVSGGKYEQYF
>TRBJ1-1|TRBV27
CASSRRDRVGTEAFF
>TRBJ2-7|TRBV27
CASSLSAGGLFYEQYF
>TRBJ1-4|TRBV7-6
CASSPGQGGEKLFF
>TRBJ2-5|TRBV27
CASSPGLAADLQTQYF
>TRBJ2-6|TRBV10-3
CAISERGGNSGANVLTF
>TRBJ1-2|TRBV6-1
CASSESSGTGNGYTF
>TRBJ2-1|TRBV21-1
CTSTNRDRYYNEQFF
>TRBJ2-1|TRBV15
CATSRGSGEIDEQFF
>TRBJ1-6|TRBV5-1
CASTHSFLEDSNNSPLHF
>TRBJ1-2|TRBV10-2
CASSELGGASYGYTF
>TRBJ2-6|TRBV25-1
CASSDSASSGANVLTF
>TRBJ2-1|TRBV2
CASRQGKVGNEQFF
>TRBJ2-1|TRBV5-6
CASSLERDRRGGQFF
>TRBJ2-2|TRBV4-2
CASSPGGRAGELFF
>TRBJ2-3|TRBV5-1
CASSLAADTQYF
>TRBJ2-1|TRBV20-1
CSAKVTSGGRNEQFF
>TRBJ2-7|TRBV5-1
CASRELVGYEQYF
>TRBJ1-2|TRBV7-2
CASSFRGLNYGYTF
>NA|TRBV24-1
CATALAGSYNEQYF
>TRBJ2-6|TRBV4-2
CASSQDPTSGGLAGANVLTF
>TRBJ2-1|TRBV4-1
CASSQDQVGGYYNEQFF
>TRBJ1-4|TRBV20-1
CSASFDARANEKLFF
>TRBJ1-2|TRBV20-1
CSAYNNRVYGYTF
>TRBJ2-5|TRBV15
CATSRENWGASKETQYF
>TRBJ2-3|TRBV3-1
CASSQDLGLAGDGDTQYF
>TRBJ2-5|TRBV5-1
CASSRVVGGETQYF
>TRBJ1-5|TRBV20-1
CSARIRETLNQPQHF
>TRBJ2-3|TRBV11-2
CASSLAQDTQYF
>TRBJ1-2|TRBV28
CASSLSGQGGGYGYTF
>TRBJ1-2|TRBV6-6
CASKPQGPTGFGGYTF
>TRBJ2-7|TRBV4-2
CASSQVAGGLNEQYF
>TRBJ1-1|TRBV10-3
CAISDGLGAYTEAFF
>TRBJ1-2|TRBV15
CATSRDRGVYGYTF
>NA|TRBV7-3
CAGSLSGRGLYEQYF
>TRBJ1-2|TRBV29-1
CSVIGNYGYTF
>TRBJ1-4|TRBV15
CATRWGQGATNEKLFF
>TRBJ2-3|TRBV10-3
CAILLAGTDTQYF
>TRBJ1-5|TRBV7-8
CASSLYSGQPSNQPQHF
>TRBJ2-7|TRBV6-1
CASSEAGKPYEQYF